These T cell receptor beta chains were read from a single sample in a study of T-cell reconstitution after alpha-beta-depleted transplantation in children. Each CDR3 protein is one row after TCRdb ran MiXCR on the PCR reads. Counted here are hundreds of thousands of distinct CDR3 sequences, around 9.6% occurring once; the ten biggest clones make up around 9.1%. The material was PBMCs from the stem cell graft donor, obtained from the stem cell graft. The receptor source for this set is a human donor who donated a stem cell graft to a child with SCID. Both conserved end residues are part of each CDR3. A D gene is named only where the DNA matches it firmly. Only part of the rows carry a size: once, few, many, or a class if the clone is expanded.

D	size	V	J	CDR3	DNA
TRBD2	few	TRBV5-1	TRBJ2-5	CASSLFSGTGETQYF	TGCGCCAGCAGCTTGTTCAGCGGGACGGGAGAGACCCAGTACTTC
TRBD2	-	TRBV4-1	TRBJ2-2	CASSQATSGGTNTGELFF	TGCGCCAGCAGCCAAGCGACTAGCGGGGGGACGAACACCGGGGAGCTGTTTTTT
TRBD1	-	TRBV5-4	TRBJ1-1	CASSQDRAYTEAFF	TGTGCCAGCAGTCAAGACAGGGCCTACACTGAAGCTTTCTTT
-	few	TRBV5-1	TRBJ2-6	CASSSPTQTTGTSSGANVLTF	TGCGCCAGCAGCTCCCCTACACAGACGACAGGGACTAGCTCTGGGGCCAACGTCCTGACTTTC
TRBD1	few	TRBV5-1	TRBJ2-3	CASSIDRGSTDTQYF	TGCGCCAGCAGCATCGACAGGGGATCCACAGATACGCAGTATTTT
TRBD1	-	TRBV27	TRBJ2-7	CASSFGRGPTYEQYF	TGTGCCAGCAGTTTCGGCAGGGGGCCCACCTACGAGCAGTACTTC
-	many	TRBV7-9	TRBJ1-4	CASSPDGPGEKLFF	TGTGCCAGCAGTCCAGACGGTCCCGGGGAAAAACTGTTTTTT
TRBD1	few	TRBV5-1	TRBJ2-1	CASPPVKGARHNEQFF	TGCGCCAGCCCCCCGGTAAAGGGGGCGCGACACAATGAGCAGTTCTTC
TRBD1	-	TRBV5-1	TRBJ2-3	CASSLEAGGGADTQYF	TGCGCCAGCAGCTTGGAGGCAGGGGGCGGGGCAGATACGCAGTATTTT
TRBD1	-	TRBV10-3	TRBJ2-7	CAVTGTGDEQYF	TGTGCCGTCACCGGGACAGGGGACGAGCAGTACTTC
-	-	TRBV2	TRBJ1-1	CASSGLGDWGTEAFF	TGTGCCAGCAGTGGATTGGGGGACTGGGGCACTGAAGCTTTCTTT
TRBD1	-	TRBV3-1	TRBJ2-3	CASTQVGTGTDTQYF	TGTGCCTCCACCCAAGTGGGGACAGGGACAGATACGCAGTATTTT
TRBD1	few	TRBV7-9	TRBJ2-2	CASSSDRGRSTGELFF	TGTGCCAGCAGCTCGGACAGGGGGCGTAGTACCGGGGAGCTGTTTTTT
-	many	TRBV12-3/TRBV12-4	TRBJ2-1	CASSSPGVQYNEQFF	TGTGCCAGCAGTTCTCCGGGTGTTCAGTACAATGAGCAGTTCTTC
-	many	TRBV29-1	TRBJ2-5	CSVTYLGATATQYF	TGCAGCGTAACCTACCTGGGCGCCACGGCGACCCAGTACTTC
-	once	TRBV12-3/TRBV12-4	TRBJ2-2	CASTRRVGQSWELFF	TGTGCCAGCACCAGACGTGTGGGTCAGTCCTGGGAGCTGTTTTTT
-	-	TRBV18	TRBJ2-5	CASSHGGPGVQETQYF	TGTGCCAGCTCACACGGGGGGCCCGGGGTACAAGAGACCCAGTACTTC
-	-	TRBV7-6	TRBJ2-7	CASSSGTDSYEQYF	TGTGCCAGCAGCTCCGGGACGGACTCCTACGAGCAGTACTTC
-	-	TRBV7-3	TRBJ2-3	CASSLLGGWADTQYF	TGTGCCAGCAGCCTACTAGGGGGGTGGGCAGATACGCAGTATTTT
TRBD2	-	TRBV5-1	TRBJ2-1	CASGETSGNNEQFF	TGCGCCAGCGGAGAGACTAGCGGGAACAATGAGCAGTTCTTC
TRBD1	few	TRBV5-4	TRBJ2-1	CASTPDRVFNEQFF	TGTGCCAGCACCCCGGACAGGGTCTTCAATGAGCAGTTCTTC
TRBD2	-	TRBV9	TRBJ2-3	CASSVGLAGGPWADTQYF	TGTGCCAGCAGCGTCGGACTAGCGGGGGGGCCGTGGGCAGATACGCAGTATTTT